This T cell receptor (beta chain) was captured in a study of regulatory T cells in long-lasting Graves disease. Specified time point: persistent/refractory GD, antithyroid drugs over 5 years with positive TRAb. After RNA was extracted from PBMCs, the TCR library was made from it. The sample holds many counts of this clonotype. The length of the CDR3 is 16 residues. The V and J ends lost 0 bases and 5 bases respectively, with 16 bases between them. CDR1 SEHNR and CDR2 FQNEAQ come from the germline V gene (reference sequence). Building the TCR beta libraries relied on iRepertoire HTBI primers, and CDR3 regions underwent Arm-PCR. MiXCR was run by TCRdb on the multiplex PCR reads, yielding one entry per CDR3 protein. The sample gives almost 350,000 distinct CDR3 sequences, around 19% of which show up once; 29% is in the top ten.

The V gene is TRBV7-9, the J gene TRBJ2-5; possible D gene TRBD1, 5 bases. The sequencing here drew on peripheral blood mononuclear cells (PBMCs), taken when the disease was refractory, from a patient treated with antithyroid drugs. This receptor was identified in a female donor with Graves disease. CDR3 residues: CASSLARQGSGETQYF. CDR3 coding DNA: TGTGCCAGCAGCTTAGCGCGGCAGGGTTCCGGGGAGACCCAGTACTTC.